This T cell receptor beta chain was sequenced for a study of beta chain features in type 1 diabetes. Study-wide points: There was a possibility that cDNA sequencing over-represented cells with high TCR expression. Within each of all four CD4+ subsets, Type 1 diabetes patients had TCRB CDR3s that were moderately but significantly shorter. Any HLA-type effect on TCRB rearrangement remained unresolved here.

Expressed TCRB transcripts were sequenced because the entire RNA isolate underwent reverse transcription. Naive, central memory and regulatory T cell samples produced a mean of roughly 3.9 million reads. The repertoire was sequenced with immunoSEQ multiplex PCR; TCRdb's copy has only in-frame clones and lacks some. The profile shows 600,000 or so clones, 12% of them singletons. With respect to this clone: Its specificity is not known.

V was clipped by 6 bases and J by 4 bases; unmatched bases: 8. In germline, CDR1 is MNHNS, CDR2 SASEGT. This CDR3 contains 14 residues. The sequence came from a young man with type 1 diabetes. The V call is TRBV6-1, the J call TRBJ1-2; TRBD1 matches 7 bases. The sequenced sample was naive CD4+ T cells from blood. The CDR3 reads CASRPTGESYGYTF. CDR3 DNA sequence: TGTGCCAGCAGGCCTACAGGGGAAAGCTATGGCTACACCTTC.